These 19 T cell receptor beta chains originate from one sample sequenced in a study of T cell responses to AZD1222 COVID-19 vaccine listed by TCRdb under 2021. In the paper's terms, the time point label means: baseline before first vaccination. Libraries came from the immunoSEQ multiplex PCR assay. Here the immuneACCESS table is served through TCRdb, limited to in-frame sequences with V and J called. Missing clones are a known gap in these copies; in checked studies unresolved V genes cover under half, and the rest lacks a known reason. Within this sample are about 150,000 clones, with roughly 90% of them counted one time only. The top ten hold more than 3.5% of the sample. Sequences were derived from peripheral blood, sampled on day 0 of AZD1222 vaccination. These receptors all stem from an adult in good health.

This chain joins TRBV27 and TRBJ1-6, with D perhaps matching TRBD1 (6 bases). This CDR3 is built from 13 residues. Germline lookup yields CDR1 MNHEY and CDR2 SMNVEV (reference sequence). V was cut by 5 bases and J by 9 bases, with 11 bases left in between. CDR3 sequence reads: CASSRGIGSPLHF. Here the CDR3 DNA reads TGTGCCAGCAGTAGGGGGATTGGTTCACCCCTCCACTTT.

The CDR3 spells CASSQSPSGANVLTF. The CDR3 nucleotides read TGTGCCAGCAGCCAAAGCCCCTCTGGGGCCAACGTCCTGACTTTC. This chain connects TRBV3-1 (or the pseudogene TRBV3-2) to TRBJ2-6; no clear D. Trimming removed 2 bases at V and 0 bases at J, with 5 bases between. This CDR3 region has 15 residues. Germline assignment: CDR1 LGHDT and CDR2 YNNKEL (reference sequence).

The V call is TRBV7-2, the J call TRBJ2-7; 8 bases fit TRBD2. CDR3 length equals 15 residues. V dropped 5 bases and J dropped 6; count of bases not matched to a gene: 12. Germline CDR1 reads SGHTA; CDR2 reads FQGNSA. The DNA for the CDR3 is TGTGCCAGCAGCCAAGACAGCGGGAGAAGTTCCGAGCAGTACTTC. This translates into CASSQDSGRSSEQYF.

The chain combines TRBV10-2 with TRBJ2-7; D uncertain. Trimming removed 8 bases from V and 8 bases from J, with 16 bases in between. The germline CDR1 and CDR2 sequences are WSHSY and SAAADI. The CDR3 sequence is 12 residues long. The CDR3 DNA is TGCGCCAGCCAAGGGTCGCCTGCCCAGCAGTACTTC. This codes for CASQGSPAQQYF.

The chain recombines TRBV5-1 with TRBJ2-6; D is unclear. The CDR3 extends over 19 amino acids. Trimming pared 1 base from V and 0 bases from J, leaving 17 bases between. Germline CDR1 SGHRS, CDR2 YFSETQ. CDR3 in amino acids: CASSLWGARESSGANVLTF. The CDR3, as DNA: TGCGCCAGCAGCTTGTGGGGTGCGAGAGAGAGCTCTGGGGCCAACGTCCTGACTTTC.

V and J are TRBV6-5 and TRBJ1-2; D gene ambiguous. V shed 2 bases and J shed 6 bases, with 10 bases lying between them. CDR1 is MNHEY and CDR2 is SVGAGI in the germline V gene. CDR3 size: 13 residues. CDR3 nucleotide sequence: TGTGCCAGCAGTTACCCCGGGTCCCATGGCTACACCTTC. It translates to CASSYPGSHGYTF.

The chain combines TRBV7-9 with TRBJ1-1; D gene uncertain. Germline V gene sequence: CDR1 SEHNR, CDR2 FQNEAQ (reference sequence). The CDR3 has 15 residues. Trimming shortened V by 3 bases and J by 10 bases, and 21 bases separated the two germline ends. The CDR3 reads CASSFKVGFIQRAFF. In nucleotides, the CDR3 is TGTGCCAGCAGCTTCAAAGTAGGGTTCATACAAAGAGCTTTCTTT.

This clone was seen only once. The chain joins TRBV19 to TRBJ1-5; D not certain. V lost 6 bases and J lost 7, with 19 bases in between. This CDR3 is 15 amino acids long. Germline V lookup: CDR1 LNHDA, CDR2 SQIVND (reference sequence). CDR3 loop: CASSPTTAGIQPQHF. The CDR3 bases are TGTGCCAGTAGCCCGACGACGGCGGGGATCCAGCCCCAGCATTTT.

This chain links TRBV18 with TRBJ2-7; 10 bases are shared with TRBD1. The V segment lost 0 bases and the J segment 4 bases; nucleotides outside the gene matches: 9. The CDR3 is 17 residues long. Germline loops: CDR1 KGHSH, CDR2 LQKENI. In DNA, the CDR3 is TGTGCCAGCTCACCACCGATCCCCGGGACAGGGGTGTACGAGCAGTACTTC. This encodes CASSPPIPGTGVYEQYF.

The count of this clone is one. The gene calls are TRBV19 and TRBJ1-1; tentative D call: TRBD1 (5 bases). This CDR3 comprises 15 residues. The germline V gene encodes CDR1 LNHDA and CDR2 SQIVND (reference sequence). Trimming took off 4 bases at V and 5 bases at J, with 17 bases between the two ends. The CDR3 DNA follows: TGTGCCAGTAGTACCGCAGGGTCGACTGTTACTGAAGCTTTCTTT. It encodes CASSTAGSTVTEAFF.

This chain joins TRBV18 and TRBJ2-1; D is ambiguous. The CDR3 runs 14 residues. The germline CDR1 and CDR2 sequences are KGHSH and LQKENI. With 5 bases removed from V and 2 bases from J, the gap between germline ends came to 10 bases. CDR3 amino acids: CASSTAHPYNEQFF. The DNA of the CDR3 is TGTGCCAGCTCAACAGCCCACCCCTACAATGAGCAGTTCTTC.

The chain joins TRBV27 to TRBJ2-1; TRBD2 might be the D (6 bases). The CDR3 covers 14 residues. Deletions cut 5 bases from V and 4 bases from J, with 12 bases between. Germline V gives CDR1 MNHEY, CDR2 SMNVEV (reference sequence). CDR3 sequence (DNA): TGTGCCAGCAGTGCTAGACTAGATTACAATGAGCAGTTCTTC. Translating gives CASSARLDYNEQFF.

The chain couples TRBV5-1 to TRBJ2-3; 8 nucleotides align to TRBD2. The germline CDR1 and CDR2 sequences are SGHRS and YFSETQ. CDR3 length equals 16 residues. Losses at the gene ends were 6 bases for V and 2 bases for J; bases not matched to a gene: 11. The CDR3 loop is CASIPLPAGATDTQYF. CDR3 DNA sequence: TGCGCCAGCATCCCGCTTCCAGCGGGAGCCACAGATACGCAGTATTTT.

CDR3 region: CASSESAGGYGYTF. The CDR3 nucleotides read TGTGCCAGCAGTGAGTCCGCAGGAGGCTATGGCTACACCTTC. The genes are TRBV6-1 and TRBJ1-2; D uncertain. The CDR3 loop spans 14 amino acids. Germline values: CDR1 MNHNS, CDR2 SASEGT. The V end lost 3 bases, the J end lost 4 bases, and 12 bases lay between the germline ends.

The rearrangement uses TRBV24-1 and TRBJ2-2; 8 bases agree with TRBD1. CDR3 length: 16 residues. Trimming removed 3 bases from V and 6 bases from J; junction bases left unmatched: 8. Germline assignment: CDR1 KGHDR and CDR2 SFDVKD. The DNA for the CDR3 is TGTGCCACCAGTGATGTGGACAGGGTTGAGGCCGGGGAGCTGTTTTTT. This codes for CATSDVDRVEAGELFF.

This chain uses TRBV5-6 with TRBJ1-2; D unresolved. The CDR3 is 13 residues long. Germline V gene data show CDR1 as SGHDT and CDR2 as YYEEEE. V dropped 2 bases and J dropped 3 bases, with 8 bases sitting between them. CDR3 nucleotides: TGTGCCAGCAGCTTTTCCGGCTACTATGGCTACACCTTC. Translation: CASSFSGYYGYTF.

V is TRBV11-3 and J is TRBJ1-3; D is unresolved. Germline CDR1 SGHNT, CDR2 YENEEA. The V end lost 4 bases, the J end lost 2 bases, and 12 bases lay between the germline ends. This CDR3 region has 15 residues. In DNA form, the CDR3 reads TGTGCCAGCAGCTACGTCGCTAGGGCTGGAAACACCATATATTTT. Translating gives CASSYVARAGNTIYF.

The chain links TRBV12-3 or TRBV12-4 to TRBJ2-7; 8 bases line up with TRBD2. The CDR3 sequence is 13 residues long. J was trimmed by 5 bases and V by 5 bases; bases with no gene match: 5. DNA of the CDR3: TGTGCCAGCAGTCGGACTAGCTTCCACGAGCAGTACTTC. It translates to CASSRTSFHEQYF.

This clone was seen just once. The chain links TRBV5-1 to TRBJ1-1; D is undetermined. Germline-derived CDR1 and CDR2 are SGHRS and YFSETQ. The CDR3 spans 13 residues. Trimming removed 0 bases from V and 4 bases from J, with 7 bases in between. The CDR3 protein is CASSLAGSTEAFF. In DNA form, the CDR3 reads TGCGCCAGCAGCTTGGCGGGCAGCACTGAAGCTTTCTTT.